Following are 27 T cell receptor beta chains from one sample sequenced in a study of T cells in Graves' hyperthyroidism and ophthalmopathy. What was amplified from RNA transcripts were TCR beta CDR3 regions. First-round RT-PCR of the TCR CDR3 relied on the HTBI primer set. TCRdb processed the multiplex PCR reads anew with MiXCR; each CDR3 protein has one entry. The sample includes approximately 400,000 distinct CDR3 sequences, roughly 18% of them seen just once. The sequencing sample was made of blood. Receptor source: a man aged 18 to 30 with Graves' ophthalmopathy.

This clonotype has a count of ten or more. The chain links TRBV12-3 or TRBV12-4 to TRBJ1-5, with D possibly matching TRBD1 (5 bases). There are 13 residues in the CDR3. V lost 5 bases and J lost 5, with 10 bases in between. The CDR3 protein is CASSTRGDQPQHF. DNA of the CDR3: TGTGCCAGCAGTACTAGAGGGGATCAGCCCCAGCATTTT.

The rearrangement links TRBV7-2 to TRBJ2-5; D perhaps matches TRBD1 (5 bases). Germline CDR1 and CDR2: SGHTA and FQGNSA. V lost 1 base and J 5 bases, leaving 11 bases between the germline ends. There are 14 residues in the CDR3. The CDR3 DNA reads TGTGCCAGCAGCTTAGGCTCAGGGCCGGAGACCCAGTACTTC. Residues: CASSLGSGPETQYF.

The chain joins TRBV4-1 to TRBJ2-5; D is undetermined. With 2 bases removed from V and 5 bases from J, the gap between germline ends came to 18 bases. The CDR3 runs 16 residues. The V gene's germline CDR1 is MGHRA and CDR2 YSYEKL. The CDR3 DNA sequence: TGCGCCAGCAGCCAAACCTGGGTTATGCGTGGTGAGACCCAGTACTTC. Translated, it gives CASSQTWVMRGETQYF.

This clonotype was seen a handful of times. The CDR3 loop reads CASRRQGNSYGYTF. The CDR3 nucleotides are TGTGCCAGCAGACGACAGGGGAATTCATATGGCTACACCTTC. The V and J genes are TRBV28 and TRBJ1-2; 8 positions agree with TRBD1. After removal of 6 bases from V and 5 bases from J, the junction contained 8 bases not matched to a gene. Germline values: CDR1 MDHEN, CDR2 SYDVKM. This CDR3 has 14 residues.

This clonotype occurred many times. CDR3 residues: CASSSREGVITYEQYF. CDR3 DNA sequence: TGTGCCAGCAGCTCCAGGGAGGGAGTAATAACCTACGAGCAGTACTTC. The chain recombines TRBV11-1 with TRBJ2-7; 7 bases agree with TRBD2. The CDR3 contains 16 residues. V was pared by 4 bases and J by 2 bases, with 11 bases of the junction left unmatched. The V gene's germline CDR1 is SGHAT and CDR2 FQDESV (reference sequence).

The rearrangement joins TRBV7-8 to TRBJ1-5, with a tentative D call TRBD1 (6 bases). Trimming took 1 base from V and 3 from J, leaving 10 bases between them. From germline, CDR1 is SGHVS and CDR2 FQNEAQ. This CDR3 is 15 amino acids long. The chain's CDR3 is CASSLGTGINQPQHF. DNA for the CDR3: TGTGCCAGCAGCTTAGGAACAGGGATCAATCAGCCCCAGCATTTT. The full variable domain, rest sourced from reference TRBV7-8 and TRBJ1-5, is GAGVSQSPRYKVAKRGQDVALRCDPISGHVSLFWYQQALGQGPEFLTYFQNEAQLDKSGLPSDRFFAERPEGSVSTLKIQRTQQEDSAVYLCASSLGTGINQPQHFGDGTRLSIL.

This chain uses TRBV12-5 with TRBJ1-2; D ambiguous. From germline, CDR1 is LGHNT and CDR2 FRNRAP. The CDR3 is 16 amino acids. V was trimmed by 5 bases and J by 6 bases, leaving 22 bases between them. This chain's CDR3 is CASGNPYRGGRNGYTF. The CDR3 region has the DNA TGTGCTAGTGGTAACCCATACCGAGGAGGGAGGAATGGCTACACCTTC. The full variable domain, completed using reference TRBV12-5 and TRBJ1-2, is DARVTQTPRHKVTEMGQEVTMRCQPILGHNTVFWYRQTMMQGLELLAYFRNRAPLDDSGMPKDRFSAEMPDATLATLKIQPSEPRDSAVYFCASGNPYRGGRNGYTFGSGTRLTVV.

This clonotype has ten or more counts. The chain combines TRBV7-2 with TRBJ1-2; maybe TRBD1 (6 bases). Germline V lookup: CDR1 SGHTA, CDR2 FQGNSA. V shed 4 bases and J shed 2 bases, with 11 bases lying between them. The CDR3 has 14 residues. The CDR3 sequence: CASSWGGRNYGYTF. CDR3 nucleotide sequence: TGTGCCAGCAGCTGGGGGGGGCGGAACTATGGCTACACCTTC.

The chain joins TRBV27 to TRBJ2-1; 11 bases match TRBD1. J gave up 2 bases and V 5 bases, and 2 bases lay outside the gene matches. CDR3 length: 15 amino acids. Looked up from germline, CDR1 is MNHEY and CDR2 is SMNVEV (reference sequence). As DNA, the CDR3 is TGTGCCAGCAGTAGGGACAGGGGGGCCTACAATGAGCAGTTCTTC. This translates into CASSRDRGAYNEQFF.

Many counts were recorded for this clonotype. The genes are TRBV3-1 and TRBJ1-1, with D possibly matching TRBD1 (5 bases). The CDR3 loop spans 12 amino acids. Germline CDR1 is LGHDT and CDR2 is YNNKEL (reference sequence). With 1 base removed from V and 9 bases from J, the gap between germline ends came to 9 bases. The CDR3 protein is CASSQGEGQAFF. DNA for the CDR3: TGTGCCAGCAGCCAAGGAGAGGGGCAAGCTTTCTTT.

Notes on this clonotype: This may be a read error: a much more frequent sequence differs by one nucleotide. CDR3 DNA: TGTGCCAGCAGTGAACGACAGGGGGACTATGGCTACACCTTC. Its protein product is CASSERQGDYGYTF. This rearrangement joins TRBV6-1 to TRBJ1-2; 9 bases map to TRBD1. After removal of 2 bases from V and 3 bases from J, the junction contained 1 base not matched to a gene. The CDR3 is 14 amino acids. Germline loops: CDR1 MNHNS, CDR2 SASEGT.

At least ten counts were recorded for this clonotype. CDR3 residues: CASSTRLAEPYEQYF. CDR3 nucleotides: TGTGCCAGCAGCACCCGACTAGCGGAGCCTTACGAGCAGTACTTC. V usage is TRBV13 and J usage is TRBJ2-7; 9 nucleotides match TRBD2. V was pared by 5 bases and J by 4 bases, with 9 bases of the junction left unmatched. Per the germline V gene, CDR1 is PRHDT and CDR2 is FYEKMQ (reference sequence). The CDR3 loop spans 15 amino acids.

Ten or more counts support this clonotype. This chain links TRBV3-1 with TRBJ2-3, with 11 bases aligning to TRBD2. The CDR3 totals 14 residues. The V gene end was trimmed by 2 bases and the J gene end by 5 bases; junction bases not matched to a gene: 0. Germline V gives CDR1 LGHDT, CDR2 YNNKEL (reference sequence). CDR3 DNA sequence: TGTGCCAGCAGCCAAACTAGCGGGGGAGATACGCAGTATTTT. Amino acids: CASSQTSGGDTQYF.

CDR3 bases: TGCAGTGCTTACACCTGGGGCCCCTCTGGAAACACCATATATTTT. This translates into CSAYTWGPSGNTIYF. The rearrangement joins TRBV20-1 to TRBJ1-3, with a possible D match to TRBD1 (5 bases). The V gene's germline CDR1 is DFQATT and CDR2 SNEGSKA (reference sequence). V was clipped by 5 bases and J by 0 bases, with 14 bases between them. CDR3 length equals 15 residues.

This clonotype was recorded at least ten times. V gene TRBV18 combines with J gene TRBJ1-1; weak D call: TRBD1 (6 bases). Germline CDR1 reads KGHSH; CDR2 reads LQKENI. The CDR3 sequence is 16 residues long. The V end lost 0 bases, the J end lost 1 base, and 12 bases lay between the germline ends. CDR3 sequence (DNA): TGTGCCAGCTCACCACCGAGGACGGGACAGAACACTGAAGCTTTCTTT. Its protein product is CASSPPRTGQNTEAFF.

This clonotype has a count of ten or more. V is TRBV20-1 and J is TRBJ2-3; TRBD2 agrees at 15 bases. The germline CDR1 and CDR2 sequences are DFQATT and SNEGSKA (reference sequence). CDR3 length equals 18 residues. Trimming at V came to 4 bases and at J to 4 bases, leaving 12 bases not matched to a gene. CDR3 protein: CSAKTQGLAGGPADTQYF. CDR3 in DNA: TGCAGTGCTAAGACACAAGGACTAGCGGGGGGGCCCGCAGATACGCAGTATTTT.

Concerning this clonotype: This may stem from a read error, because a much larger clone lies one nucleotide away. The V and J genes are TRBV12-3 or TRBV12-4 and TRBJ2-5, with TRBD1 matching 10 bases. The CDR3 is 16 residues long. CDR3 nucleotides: TGTGTCAGCAGTTACGGGGGACAGGGGAACCAAGAGACCCAGTACTTC. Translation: CVSSYGGQGNQETQYF.

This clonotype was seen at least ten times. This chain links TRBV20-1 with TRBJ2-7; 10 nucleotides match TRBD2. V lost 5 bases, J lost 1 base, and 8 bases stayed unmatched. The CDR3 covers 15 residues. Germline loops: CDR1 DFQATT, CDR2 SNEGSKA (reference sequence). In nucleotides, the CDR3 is TGCAGTGCTCGCCCTAGCGGGGGCGCTTCCTACGAGCAGTACTTC. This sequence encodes CSARPSGGASYEQYF.

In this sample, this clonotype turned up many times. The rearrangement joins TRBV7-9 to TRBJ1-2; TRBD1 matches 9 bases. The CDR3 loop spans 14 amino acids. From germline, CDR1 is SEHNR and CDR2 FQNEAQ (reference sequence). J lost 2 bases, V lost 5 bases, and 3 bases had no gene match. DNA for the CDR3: TGTGCCAGCAGCCAAGGGACAGGGAACTATGGCTACACCTTC. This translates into CASSQGTGNYGYTF.

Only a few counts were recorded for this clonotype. For the CDR3, the DNA is TGCAGCGTTGAAATGTCCCAGGGGTATGGCTACACCTTC. This translates into CSVEMSQGYGYTF. V usage is TRBV29-1 and J usage is TRBJ1-2, with D tentatively TRBD1 (6 bases). The germline gives CDR1 SQVTM, CDR2 ANQGSEA. This CDR3 has 13 amino acids. The V end was cut by 2 bases, the J end by 5 bases, with 12 bases between.

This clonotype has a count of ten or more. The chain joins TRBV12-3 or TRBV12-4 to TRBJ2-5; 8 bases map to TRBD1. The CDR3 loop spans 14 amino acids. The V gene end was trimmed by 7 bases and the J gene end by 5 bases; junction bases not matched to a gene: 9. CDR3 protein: CASTGQGGTETQYF. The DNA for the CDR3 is TGTGCCAGCACAGGACAGGGAGGCACGGAGACCCAGTACTTC.

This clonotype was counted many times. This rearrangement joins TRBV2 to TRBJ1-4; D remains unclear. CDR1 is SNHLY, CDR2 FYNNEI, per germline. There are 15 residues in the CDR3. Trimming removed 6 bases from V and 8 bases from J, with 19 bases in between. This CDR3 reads CASRSETLGLEKLFF. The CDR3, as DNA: TGTGCCAGCAGGAGCGAAACTCTAGGGCTCGAAAAACTGTTTTTT.

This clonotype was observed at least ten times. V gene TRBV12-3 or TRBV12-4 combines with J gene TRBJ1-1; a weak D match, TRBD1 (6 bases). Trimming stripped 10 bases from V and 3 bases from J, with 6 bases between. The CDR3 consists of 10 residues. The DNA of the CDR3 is TGTGCCACAGGGGACACTGAAGCTTTCTTT. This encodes CATGDTEAFF.

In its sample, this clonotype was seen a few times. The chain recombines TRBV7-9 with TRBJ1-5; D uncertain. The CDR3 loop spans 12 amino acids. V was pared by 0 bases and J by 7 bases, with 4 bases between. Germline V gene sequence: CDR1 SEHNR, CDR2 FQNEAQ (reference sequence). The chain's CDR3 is CASSLAEQPQHF. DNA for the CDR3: TGTGCCAGCAGCTTAGCCGAACAGCCCCAGCATTTT.

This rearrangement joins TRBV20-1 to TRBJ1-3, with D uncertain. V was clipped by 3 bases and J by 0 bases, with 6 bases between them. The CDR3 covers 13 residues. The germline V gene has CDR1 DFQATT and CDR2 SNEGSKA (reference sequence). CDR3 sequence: CSASAGSGNTIYF. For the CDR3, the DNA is TGCAGTGCTAGTGCAGGCTCTGGAAACACCATATATTTT.

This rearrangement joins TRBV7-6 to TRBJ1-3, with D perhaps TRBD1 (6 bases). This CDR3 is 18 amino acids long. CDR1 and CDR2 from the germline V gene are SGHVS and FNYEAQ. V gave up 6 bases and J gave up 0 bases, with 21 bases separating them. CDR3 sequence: CASSRGAKGLNSGNTIYF. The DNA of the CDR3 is TGTGCCAGCAGTCGGGGGGCCAAGGGGCTGAACTCTGGAAACACCATATATTTT. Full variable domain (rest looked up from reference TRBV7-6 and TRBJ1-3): GAGVSQSPRYKVTKRGQDVALRCDPISGHVSLYWYRQALGQGPEFLTYFNYEAQQDKSGLPNDRFSAERPEGSISTLTIQRTEQRDSAMYRCASSRGAKGLNSGNTIYFGEGSWLTVV.

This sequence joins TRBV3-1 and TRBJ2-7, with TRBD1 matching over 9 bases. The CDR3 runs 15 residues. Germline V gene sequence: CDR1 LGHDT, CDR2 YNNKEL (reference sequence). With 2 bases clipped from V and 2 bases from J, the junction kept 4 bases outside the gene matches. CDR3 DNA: TGTGCCAGCAGCCAACCGGGACAGGGCGCCTACGAGCAGTACTTC. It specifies CASSQPGQGAYEQYF.